What follows are 22 T cell receptor beta chains derived from one specimen sequenced in a study of OX40 agonist ivuxolimab in advanced cancers. The receptor library was made with the immunoSEQ multiplex PCR assay. This is the immuneACCESS table as TCRdb keeps it, with only in-frame sequences that have V and J called. A part of the clones is gone; compared with another copy, unresolved V genes explain less than half, and the rest is unexplained. The sample table shows approximately 39,000 clones, and 65% to 80% are seen once. The ten largest clones take up around 10% of the sample. Sequencing used CD4+ or CD8+ T cells sorted from blood, obtained in a trial of the OX40 agonist ivuxolimab. Every receptor here comes from an adult with an advanced solid tumor such as melanoma, head and neck, liver or kidney cancer.

A single count supports this clone. The V gene is TRBV30, the J gene TRBJ2-7; 9 positions agree with TRBD1. The trim removed 2 bases at V and 5 bases at J, leaving 7 bases unmatched. This CDR3 has 14 amino acids. Germline CDR1 reads GTSNPN; CDR2 reads SVGIG (reference sequence). CDR3 nucleotides: TGTGCCTGGAGTACCGGACAGGGGTACCACGAGCAGTACTTC. Amino acid sequence: CAWSTGQGYHEQYF.

The chain has TRBV6-1 and TRBJ2-7; TRBD2 might be the D (6 bases). CDR3 length equals 15 residues. Germline-derived CDR1 and CDR2 are MNHNS and SASEGT. V shed 6 bases and J shed 5 bases, with 20 bases lying between them. The CDR3 DNA follows: TGTGCCAGCAGCCCCTGGGGGGTGGGCGTAGACGAGCAGTACTTC. Protein: CASSPWGVGVDEQYF.

This rearrangement joins TRBV7-2 to TRBJ1-2, with a possible D match to TRBD1 (5 bases). The V gene lost 5 bases and the J gene lost 1 base, with 11 bases spanning the gap. The CDR3 consists of 14 residues. CDR1 SGHTA and CDR2 FQGNSA come from the germline V gene. The CDR3 here is CASSLGDVNYGYTF. The CDR3 DNA sequence: TGTGCCAGCAGCCTAGGGGATGTTAACTATGGCTACACCTTC. The complete variable domain, with remaining parts taken from reference TRBV7-2 and TRBJ1-2, reads GAGVSQSPSNKVTEKGKDVELRCDPISGHTALYWYRQSLGQGLEFLIYFQGNSAPDKSGLPSDRFSAERTGGSVSTLTIQRTQQEDSAVYLCASSLGDVNYGYTFGSGTRLTVV.

V is TRBV5-1 and J is TRBJ2-1; 8 nucleotides match TRBD2. Germline CDR1 is SGHRS and CDR2 is YFSETQ. J lost 0 bases, V lost 0 bases, and 5 bases had no gene match. The CDR3 runs 17 residues. The CDR3 loop reads CASSLGGSGVSYNEQFF. CDR3 sequence (DNA): TGCGCCAGCAGCTTGGGCGGTAGCGGGGTCTCCTACAATGAGCAGTTCTTC.

The V gene is TRBV5-1, the J gene TRBJ2-3, with D perhaps assigned TRBD1 or TRBD2 (5 bases each). CDR3 length: 15 residues. Germline lookup yields CDR1 SGHRS and CDR2 YFSETQ. The V gene lost 4 bases and the J gene lost 7 bases, with 19 bases spanning the gap. This chain's CDR3 is CASSPNNGAEYTQYF. The CDR3 nucleotides read TGCGCCAGCAGCCCTAACAACGGGGCGGAATATACGCAGTATTTT.

This clone is labeled medium-sized (0.01 to 0.1%). V gene TRBV29-1 combines with J gene TRBJ1-2; unclear D gene. This CDR3 spans 14 amino acids. The V and J ends lost 1 base and 6 bases respectively, with 15 bases between them. Germline V gene data show CDR1 as SQVTM and CDR2 as ANQGSEA. The chain's CDR3 is CSVEVVDARHGYTF. CDR3 in DNA: TGCAGCGTTGAAGTTGTGGACGCTAGACATGGCTACACCTTC.

The DNA of the CDR3 is TGTGCCAGCAGTTTATCGGGCGGCACTGAAGCTTTCTTT. Protein product: CASSLSGGTEAFF. The J gene is TRBJ1-1, the V gene TRBV27; unclear D gene. The CDR3 runs to 13 residues. The germline gives CDR1 MNHEY, CDR2 SMNVEV (reference sequence). V lost 0 bases and J 4 bases, leaving 6 bases between the germline ends.

The chain links TRBV30 to TRBJ2-7; unclear D gene. The germline CDR1 and CDR2 sequences are GTSNPN and SVGIG (reference sequence). This CDR3 is 13 amino acids long. The germline V and J ends were trimmed by 2 bases and 6 bases, with 14 bases remaining between them. The CDR3 region is CAWSPLLGSEQYF. CDR3 bases: TGTGCCTGGAGTCCCCTTCTAGGTTCCGAGCAGTACTTC.

The chain has TRBV7-2 and TRBJ1-1; 8 bases agree with TRBD1. V dropped 5 bases and J dropped 5; count of bases not matched to a gene: 7. Germline V gene lookup returns CDR1 SGHTA and CDR2 FQGNSA. The CDR3 has 14 amino acids. The CDR3 is CASSRRTGRTEAFF. CDR3 nucleotide sequence: TGTGCCAGCAGCCGACGGACAGGGCGGACTGAAGCTTTCTTT.

This clone was seen a few times. This chain joins TRBV30 and TRBJ2-3, with a weak D call TRBD2 (6 bases). Trimming removed 0 bases from V and 4 bases from J, with 14 bases in between. The CDR3 has 15 amino acids. Germline loops: CDR1 GTSNPN, CDR2 SVGIG (reference sequence). This CDR3 reads CAWSVNGGSADTQYF. CDR3 in DNA: TGTGCCTGGAGTGTAAACGGGGGAAGCGCAGATACGCAGTATTTT.

This sequence joins TRBV19 and TRBJ1-1, with D possibly matching TRBD1 (5 bases). This CDR3 is 16 amino acids long. The ends were cut back, 3 bases at V and 4 bases at J, with 18 bases in the middle. Germline V gene lookup returns CDR1 LNHDA and CDR2 SQIVND (reference sequence). This chain's CDR3 is CASSIGGAVTTTEAFF. The CDR3 region has the DNA TGTGCCAGTAGTATTGGAGGGGCGGTTACGACCACTGAAGCTTTCTTT.

The chain joins TRBV27 to TRBJ2-2, with D possibly matching TRBD2 (5 bases). Germline CDR1 is MNHEY and CDR2 is SMNVEV (reference sequence). Trimming removed 7 bases at V and 7 bases at J, with 10 bases between. The CDR3 has 12 amino acids. The CDR3 DNA follows: TGTGCCAGCACCAGAGGGAGCGGGGAGCTGTTTTTT. It codes for CASTRGSGELFF.

V usage is TRBV7-2 and J usage is TRBJ1-6; the D is unclear. Trimming removed 7 bases at V and 7 bases at J, with 17 bases between. Germline loops: CDR1 SGHTA, CDR2 FQGNSA. The CDR3 has 15 amino acids. CDR3 DNA sequence: TGTGCCAGCACCGTGACGGCGGGGTTGAATTCACCCCTCCACTTT. It yields the protein CASTVTAGLNSPLHF. The variable domain in full, completed from reference TRBV7-2 and TRBJ1-6, reads GAGVSQSPSNKVTEKGKDVELRCDPISGHTALYWYRQSLGQGLEFLIYFQGNSAPDKSGLPSDRFSAERTGGSVSTLTIQRTQQEDSAVYLCASTVTAGLNSPLHFGNGTRLTVT.

This clone is medium-sized. The J gene is TRBJ1-1, the V gene TRBV7-9; TRBD1 aligns across 7 bases. The ends lost 6 bases at V and 5 bases at J; junction bases unmatched: 6. The germline gives CDR1 SEHNR, CDR2 FQNEAQ (reference sequence). CDR3 length: 13 amino acids. CDR3 DNA sequence: TGTGCCAGCAGACAGGGGAGCGGTACTGAAGCTTTCTTT. Its translation is CASRQGSGTEAFF.

The CDR3 region is CASSPGETQYF. The CDR3 nucleotides are TGCGCCAGCAGCCCCGGAGAGACCCAGTACTTC. The genes are TRBV4-1 and TRBJ2-5; D unclear. CDR1 and CDR2 from the germline V gene are MGHRA and YSYEKL. Trimming shortened V by 4 bases and J by 4 bases, and 4 bases separated the two germline ends. This CDR3 spans 11 amino acids.

J is TRBJ2-5 and V is TRBV4-1; 7 bases map to TRBD2. The DNA end favors TRBJ2-7, so the J call may be wrong. The germline V gene encodes CDR1 MGHRA and CDR2 YSYEKL. The CDR3 runs to 14 residues. The CDR3 loop is CASSLASGSYEQYF. The CDR3 DNA is TGCGCCAGCAGCCTTGCTAGCGGATCCTACGAGCAGTACTTC.

This clone was picked up one time. The rearrangement links TRBV19 to TRBJ1-2; weak D call: TRBD1 (5 bases). The germline V gene encodes CDR1 LNHDA and CDR2 SQIVND (reference sequence). V was trimmed by 3 bases and J by 5 bases, leaving 16 bases between them. The length of the CDR3 is 15 residues. Here the CDR3 DNA reads TGTGCCAGTAGTATTCGAGGGGCCCATCCTTATGGCTACACCTTC. Amino acids: CASSIRGAHPYGYTF.

In this sample, this clone turned up a few times. V and J are TRBV29-1 and TRBJ1-2; possible D gene TRBD1, 6 bases. The length of the CDR3 is 13 residues. With 4 bases removed from V and 0 bases from J, the gap between germline ends came to 9 bases. CDR1 and CDR2 from the germline V gene are SQVTM and ANQGSEA. The CDR3 sequence: CSVVGGSNYGYTF. CDR3 in DNA: TGCAGCGTTGTAGGGGGATCTAACTATGGCTACACCTTC.

This chain joins TRBV5-5 and TRBJ2-7; D unclear. V gave up 4 bases and J gave up 6 bases, with 14 bases separating them. The CDR3 has 13 amino acids. Germline V gene lookup returns CDR1 SGHKS and CDR2 YYEKEE (reference sequence). As DNA, the CDR3 is TGTGCCAGCAGCCCCCCCAGCCCCATCGAGCAGTACTTC. As protein: CASSPPSPIEQYF.

The CDR3 DNA follows: TGTGCCACCAGCAGAGACATGAACACTGAAGCTTTCTTT. Amino acids: CATSRDMNTEAFF. The chain joins TRBV15 to TRBJ1-1; D is undetermined. Germline V gives CDR1 LNHNV, CDR2 YYDKDF (reference sequence). With 0 bases removed from V and 0 bases from J, the gap between germline ends came to 2 bases. The length of the CDR3 is 13 residues.

V gene TRBV9 combines with J gene TRBJ2-3; a possible D gene is TRBD2 (7 bases). This CDR3 is 17 amino acids long. Germline CDR1 is SGDLS and CDR2 is YYNGEE. Between the trimmed V and J ends, which lost 3 bases and 1 base, there was a span of 18 bases. CDR3: CASSANPRGAGTDTQYF. The DNA of the CDR3 is TGTGCCAGCAGCGCCAACCCTCGGGGGGCCGGCACAGATACGCAGTATTTT.

This clone was recorded only once. The chain has TRBV10-3 and TRBJ1-1; 8 bases map to TRBD1. After removal of 4 bases from V and 1 base from J, the junction contained 2 bases not matched to a gene. Germline V gene lookup returns CDR1 ENHRY and CDR2 SYGVKD. CDR3 length: 14 residues. CDR3 loop: CAISGGQGNTEAFF. In DNA form, the CDR3 reads TGTGCCATCAGTGGTGGACAGGGGAACACTGAAGCTTTCTTT.